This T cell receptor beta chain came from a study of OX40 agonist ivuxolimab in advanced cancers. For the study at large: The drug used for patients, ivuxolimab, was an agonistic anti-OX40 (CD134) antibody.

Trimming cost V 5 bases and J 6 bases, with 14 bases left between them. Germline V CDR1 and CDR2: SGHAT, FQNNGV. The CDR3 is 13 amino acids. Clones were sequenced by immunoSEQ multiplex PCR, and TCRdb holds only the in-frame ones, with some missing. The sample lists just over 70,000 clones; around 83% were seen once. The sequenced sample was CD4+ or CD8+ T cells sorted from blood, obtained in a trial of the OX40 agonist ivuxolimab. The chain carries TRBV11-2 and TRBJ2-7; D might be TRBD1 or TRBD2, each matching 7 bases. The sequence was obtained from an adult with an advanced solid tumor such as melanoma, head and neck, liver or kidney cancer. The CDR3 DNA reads TGTGCCAGCAGCGTGGGAGGGGGCATCGAGCAGTACTTC. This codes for CASSVGGGIEQYF.